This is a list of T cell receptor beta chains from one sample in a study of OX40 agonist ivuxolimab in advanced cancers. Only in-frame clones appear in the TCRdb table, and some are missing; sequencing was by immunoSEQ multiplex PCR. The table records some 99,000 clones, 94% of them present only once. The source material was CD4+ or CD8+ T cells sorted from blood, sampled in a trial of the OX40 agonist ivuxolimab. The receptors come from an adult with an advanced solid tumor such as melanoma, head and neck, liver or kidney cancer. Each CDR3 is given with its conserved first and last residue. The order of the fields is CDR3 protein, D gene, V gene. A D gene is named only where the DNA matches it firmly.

CASSPRQGAAETQYF TRBD1 TRBV7-9
CASSIHQGVGEAFF NA TRBV7-9
CSVAPGALFTDTQYF NA TRBV29-1
CASSSQGGTEAFF NA TRBV7-3
CASSIRDRIDEQYF TRBD1 TRBV5-8
CASSFPGQAYNEQFF TRBD1 TRBV5-6
CASSLSWNQPQHF NA TRBV4-3
CASSKRGDRTEIEQFF TRBD1 TRBV9
CASSSDRGLLSYEQYF TRBD1 TRBV5-1
CASSPPRGRGYQPQHF TRBD1 TRBV18
CASSIAWSGVLESYEQYF NA TRBV19
CASSLAGTGPYEQYF TRBD1 TRBV5-1
CASSDRTGGNEQFF TRBD1 TRBV25-1
CASSGSGHSSGNTIYF NA TRBV6-1
CASNRDRGRYEQYF TRBD1 TRBV6-1
CASSPRPTGVYQYF TRBD1 TRBV7-8
CASSFGTTNTEAFF NA TRBV7-9
CASSYGQLEGYTF NA TRBV5-1
CASSPVSGSSYEQYF NA TRBV18
CASSFIPSGTGRAFF NA TRBV28
CASSFEGWAGELFF NA TRBV5-1
CASTDQTGTKNIQYF TRBD1 TRBV19
CASTEDRGRYEQYF TRBD1 TRBV6-5
CARGHIRGEQYF NA TRBV30
CASQEGQSSYNEQFF TRBD1 TRBV27
CASTFLTSGEQYF TRBD2 TRBV5-4
CASSPRPRQDTSTDTQYF NA TRBV5-4
CASSLKWGGQDQFF NA TRBV7-2
CASSSIGDRVYEQYF TRBD1 TRBV7-9
CASSLRGDSNQPQHF NA TRBV5-1
CASRGNTEAFF NA TRBV6-5
CAWTGIVGLPGEQYF NA TRBV30
CASSLTGGDQPQHF TRBD1 TRBV18
CASSGQGGDTEAFF TRBD1 TRBV6-6
CASRTGGKETQYF TRBD1 TRBV28
CASSPRDGFTGELFF NA TRBV18
CASSPWDRGPNEQYF TRBD1 TRBV28
CASSQGLAAYNEQFF TRBD2 TRBV4-2
CASSASQEYNQPQHF NA TRBV6-5
CASTMDSNTEAFF NA TRBV5-1
CASSQTTYGLRNTEAFF NA TRBV4-3
CASSIGQAGNTEAFF NA TRBV19
CASSPKQGNNQPQHF NA TRBV18
CASSPAPGTVFEAFF TRBD1 TRBV18
CASSREPGGGYTF TRBD1 TRBV7-9
CASSPTWDTRGNTQYF NA TRBV7-2
CASSPILRDPGDTQYF NA TRBV5-4
CASSQYPGQGHNEQFF TRBD1 TRBV19
CATRGGGTYEQYF NA TRBV19